Shown below are 8 T cell receptor beta chains from a single sample sequenced in a study of blood T cell repertoires in COVID-19. Produced via immunoSEQ multiplex PCR; TCRdb's table is partial and in-frame only. This sample has about 210,000 clones; 65% to 85% occur once, and the top ten carry approximately 4.6%. The specimen sequenced was PBMCs or T cells enriched from blood (not recorded which). These receptors originate from a man younger than 45 with acute COVID-19.

This clone has only one observation. The sample holds other DNA sequences that translate to the same CDR3. The rearrangement uses TRBV6-5 and TRBJ1-5, with D unresolved. Trimming left V 0 bases short and J 0 bases short, with 6 bases between. The CDR3 loop spans 15 amino acids. Per germline, CDR1 MNHEY and CDR2 SVGAGI. The CDR3: CASSYSSYSNQPQHF. CDR3 in DNA: TGTGCCAGCAGTTACTCTAGTTATAGCAATCAGCCCCAGCATTTT.

Points on this clone: The sample holds other DNA sequences that translate to the same CDR3. This chain uses TRBV7-2 with TRBJ2-7, with D unresolved. CDR3 size: 13 residues. Germline CDR1 SGHTA, CDR2 FQGNSA. The V and J ends lost 1 base and 3 bases respectively, with 7 bases between them. CDR3 DNA sequence: TGTGCCAGCAGCTTAGTACGCGGCTACGAGCAGTACTTC. Translating it yields CASSLVRGYEQYF. Variable domain in full (rest from reference TRBV7-2 and TRBJ2-7): GAGVSQSPSNKVTEKGKDVELRCDPISGHTALYWYRQSLGQGLEFLIYFQGNSAPDKSGLPSDRFSAERTGGSVSTLTIQRTQQEDSAVYLCASSLVRGYEQYFGPGTRLTVT.

The chain combines TRBV7-2 with TRBJ1-4; 10 bases fit TRBD1. Per the germline V gene, CDR1 is SGHTA and CDR2 is FQGNSA. V was clipped by 1 base and J by 6 bases; unmatched bases: 2. This CDR3 has 15 amino acids. CDR3 in DNA: TGTGCCAGCAGCTTAGGTGGGACAGGGGATGAAAAACTGTTTTTT. It yields the protein CASSLGGTGDEKLFF. The full variable domain, rest sourced from reference TRBV7-2 and TRBJ1-4, is GAGVSQSPSNKVTEKGKDVELRCDPISGHTALYWYRQSLGQGLEFLIYFQGNSAPDKSGLPSDRFSAERTGGSVSTLTIQRTQQEDSAVYLCASSLGGTGDEKLFFGSGTQLSVL.

This chain links TRBV7-9 with TRBJ2-7; TRBD1 matches 7 bases. With 4 bases clipped from V and 2 bases from J, the junction kept 8 bases outside the gene matches. CDR3 size: 15 residues. Germline CDR1 SEHNR, CDR2 FQNEAQ (reference sequence). The chain's CDR3 is CASSSSLGQTYEQYF. CDR3 sequence (DNA): TGTGCCAGCAGCTCCTCCCTGGGACAGACCTACGAGCAGTACTTC.

Comment on this clone: Other DNA sequences in this sample translate to the same CDR3. V usage is TRBV30 and J usage is TRBJ1-3, with D tentatively TRBD1 (5 bases). The germline V and J ends were trimmed by 7 bases and 0 bases, with 7 bases remaining between them. The CDR3 has 12 residues. CDR1 is GTSNPN and CDR2 is SVGIG in the germline V gene (reference sequence). CDR3 DNA sequence: TGTGCCTTTACAGGCTCTGGAAACACCATATATTTT. As protein: CAFTGSGNTIYF.

The CDR3 loop reads CASSFGATGSPLHF. CDR3 in DNA: TGTGCCAGCAGTTTTGGGGCAACAGGCTCACCCCTCCACTTT. This chain uses TRBV6-5 with TRBJ1-6; perhaps TRBD1 as D (5 bases). The CDR3 contains 14 residues. Germline-derived CDR1 and CDR2 are MNHEY and SVGAGI. V was cut by 4 bases and J by 10 bases, with 14 bases left in between.

This chain links TRBV7-9 with TRBJ2-1, with 8 bases aligning to TRBD1. The germline V gene encodes CDR1 SEHNR and CDR2 FQNEAQ (reference sequence). The CDR3 has 13 residues. V gave up 5 bases and J gave up 7 bases; unmatched junction bases: 4. CDR3: CASSPGQGNEQFF. CDR3 DNA sequence: TGTGCCAGCAGCCCCGGACAGGGAAATGAGCAGTTCTTC.

The chain couples TRBV3-1 (or the pseudogene TRBV3-2) to TRBJ1-2; 10 bases line up with TRBD1. Unmatched junction bases numbered 6, after V lost 4 bases and J lost 4 bases. The CDR3 spans 15 residues. CDR1 is LGHDT, CDR2 YNNKEL, per germline (reference sequence). The CDR3 region is CASSPAGQGGYGYTF. As DNA, the CDR3 is TGTGCCAGCAGCCCCGCTGGACAGGGGGGCTATGGCTACACCTTC.